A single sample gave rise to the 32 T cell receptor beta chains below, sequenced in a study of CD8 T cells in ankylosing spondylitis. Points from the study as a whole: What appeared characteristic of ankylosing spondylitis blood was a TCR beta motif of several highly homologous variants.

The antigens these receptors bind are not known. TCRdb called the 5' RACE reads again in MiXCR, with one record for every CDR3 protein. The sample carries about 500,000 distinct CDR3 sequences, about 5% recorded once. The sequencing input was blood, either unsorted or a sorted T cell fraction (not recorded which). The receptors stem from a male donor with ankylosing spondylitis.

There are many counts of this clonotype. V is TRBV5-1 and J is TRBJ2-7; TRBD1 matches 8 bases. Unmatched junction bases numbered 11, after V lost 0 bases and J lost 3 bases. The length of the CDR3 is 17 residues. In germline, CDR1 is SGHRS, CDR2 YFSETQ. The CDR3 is CASSLERVGTGFYEQYF. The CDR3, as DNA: TGCGCCAGCAGCTTGGAGCGTGTCGGGACAGGTTTCTACGAGCAGTACTTC.

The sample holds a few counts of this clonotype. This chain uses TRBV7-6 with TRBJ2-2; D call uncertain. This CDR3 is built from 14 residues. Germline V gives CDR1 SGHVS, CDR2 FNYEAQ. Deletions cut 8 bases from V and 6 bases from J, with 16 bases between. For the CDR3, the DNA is TGTGCCAGCGTCCACGGCCCTAGGGCCGGGGAGCTGTTTTTT. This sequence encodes CASVHGPRAGELFF.

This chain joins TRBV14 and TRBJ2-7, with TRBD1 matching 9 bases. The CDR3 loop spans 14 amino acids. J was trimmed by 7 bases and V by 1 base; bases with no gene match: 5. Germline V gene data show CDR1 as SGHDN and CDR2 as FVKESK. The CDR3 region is CASSQAGTGLEQYF. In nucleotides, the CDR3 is TGTGCCAGCAGCCAAGCCGGGACAGGGCTAGAGCAGTACTTC.

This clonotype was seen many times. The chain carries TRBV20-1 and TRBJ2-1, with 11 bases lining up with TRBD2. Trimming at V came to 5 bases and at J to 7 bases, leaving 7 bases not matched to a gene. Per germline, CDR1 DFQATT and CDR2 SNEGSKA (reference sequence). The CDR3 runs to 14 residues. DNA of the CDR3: TGCAGTGCTTTTACTAGCGGGAGATCGAATGAGCAGTTCTTC. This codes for CSAFTSGRSNEQFF.

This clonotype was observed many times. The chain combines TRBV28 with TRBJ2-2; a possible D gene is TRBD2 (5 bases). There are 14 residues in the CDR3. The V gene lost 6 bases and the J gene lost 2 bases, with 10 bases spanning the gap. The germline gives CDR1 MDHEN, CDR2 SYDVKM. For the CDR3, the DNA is TGTGCCAGCAGACCAAGCGGAAACACCGGGGAGCTGTTTTTT. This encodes CASRPSGNTGELFF. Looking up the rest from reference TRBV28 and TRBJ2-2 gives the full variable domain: DVKVTQSSRYLVKRTGEKVFLECVQDMDHENMFWYRQDPGLGLRLIYFSYDVKMKEKGDIPEGYSVSREKKERFSLILESASTNQTSMYLCASRPSGNTGELFFGEGSRLTVL.

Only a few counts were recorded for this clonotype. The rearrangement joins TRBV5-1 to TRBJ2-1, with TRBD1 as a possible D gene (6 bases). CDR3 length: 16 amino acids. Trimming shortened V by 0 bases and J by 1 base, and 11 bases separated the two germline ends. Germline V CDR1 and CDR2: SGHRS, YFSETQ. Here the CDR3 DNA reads TGCGCCAGCAGCTTGGCAGGGGAAAGGTCCTACAATGAGCAGTTCTTC. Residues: CASSLAGERSYNEQFF.

The CDR3 is CASSQTGSSYEQYF. CDR3 nucleotides: TGTGCCAGCAGCCAGACCGGGAGTTCCTACGAGCAGTACTTC. This rearrangement joins TRBV3-1 to TRBJ2-7, with a possible D match to TRBD2 (6 bases). The CDR3 contains 14 residues. The V gene's germline CDR1 is LGHDT and CDR2 YNNKEL (reference sequence). With 3 bases removed from V and 1 base from J, the gap between germline ends came to 10 bases.

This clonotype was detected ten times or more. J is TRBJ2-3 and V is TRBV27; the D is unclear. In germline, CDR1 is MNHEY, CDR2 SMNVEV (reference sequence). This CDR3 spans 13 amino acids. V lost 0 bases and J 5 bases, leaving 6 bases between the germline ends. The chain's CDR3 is CASSLSMGDTQYF. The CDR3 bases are TGTGCCAGCAGTTTATCGATGGGAGATACGCAGTATTTT.

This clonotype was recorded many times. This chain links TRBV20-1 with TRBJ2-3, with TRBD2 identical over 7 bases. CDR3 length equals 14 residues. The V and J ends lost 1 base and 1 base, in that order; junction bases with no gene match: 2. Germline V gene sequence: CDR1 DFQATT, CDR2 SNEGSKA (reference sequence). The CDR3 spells CSARASGGTDTQYF. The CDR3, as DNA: TGCAGTGCTAGAGCTAGCGGAGGCACAGATACGCAGTATTTT.

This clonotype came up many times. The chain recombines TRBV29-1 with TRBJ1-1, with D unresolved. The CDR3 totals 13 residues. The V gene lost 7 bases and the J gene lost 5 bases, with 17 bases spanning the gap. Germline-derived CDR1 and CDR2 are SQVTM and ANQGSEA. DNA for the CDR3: TGCAGCGCTGGACTTGGGGAAAGAACTGAAGCTTTCTTT. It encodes CSAGLGERTEAFF.

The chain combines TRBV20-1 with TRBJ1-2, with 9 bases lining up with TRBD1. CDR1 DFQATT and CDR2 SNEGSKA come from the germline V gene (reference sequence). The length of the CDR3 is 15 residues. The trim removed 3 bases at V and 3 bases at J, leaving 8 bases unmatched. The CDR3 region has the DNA TGCAGTGCTAGGAGGGGTGGACAGGGGTACTATGGCTACACCTTC. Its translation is CSARRGGQGYYGYTF.

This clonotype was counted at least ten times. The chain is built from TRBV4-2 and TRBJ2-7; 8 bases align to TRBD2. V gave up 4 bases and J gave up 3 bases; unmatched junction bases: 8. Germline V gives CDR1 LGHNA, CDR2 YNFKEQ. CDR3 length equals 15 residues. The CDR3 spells CASSPQLAEDYEQYF. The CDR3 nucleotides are TGTGCCAGCAGCCCGCAACTAGCGGAGGACTACGAGCAGTACTTC.

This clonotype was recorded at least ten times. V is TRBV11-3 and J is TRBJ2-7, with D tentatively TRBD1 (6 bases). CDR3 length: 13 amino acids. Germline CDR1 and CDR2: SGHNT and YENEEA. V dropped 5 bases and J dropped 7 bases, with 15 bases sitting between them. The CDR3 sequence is CASSNGQFTEQYF. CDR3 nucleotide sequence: TGTGCCAGCAGCAACGGACAGTTTACTGAGCAGTACTTC.

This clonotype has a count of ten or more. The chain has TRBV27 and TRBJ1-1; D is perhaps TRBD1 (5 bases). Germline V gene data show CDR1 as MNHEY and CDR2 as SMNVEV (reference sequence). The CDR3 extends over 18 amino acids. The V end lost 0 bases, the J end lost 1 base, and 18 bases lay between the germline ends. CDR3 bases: TGTGCCAGCAGTTTATCGTTTCTCCTTGCCGACAGGAACACTGAAGCTTTCTTT. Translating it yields CASSLSFLLADRNTEAFF.

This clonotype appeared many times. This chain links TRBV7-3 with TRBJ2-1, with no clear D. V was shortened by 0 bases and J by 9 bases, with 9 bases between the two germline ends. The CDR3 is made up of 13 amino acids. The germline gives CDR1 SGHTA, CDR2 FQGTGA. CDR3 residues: CASSLTVESEQFF. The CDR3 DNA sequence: TGTGCCAGCAGCTTAACCGTAGAAAGTGAGCAGTTCTTC.

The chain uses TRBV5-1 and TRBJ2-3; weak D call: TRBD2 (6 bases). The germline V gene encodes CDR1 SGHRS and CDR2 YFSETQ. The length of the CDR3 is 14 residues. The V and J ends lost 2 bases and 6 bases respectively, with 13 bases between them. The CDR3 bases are TGCGCCAGCAGCTTTTCGCGGGGATCGGATACGCAGTATTTT. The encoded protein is CASSFSRGSDTQYF.

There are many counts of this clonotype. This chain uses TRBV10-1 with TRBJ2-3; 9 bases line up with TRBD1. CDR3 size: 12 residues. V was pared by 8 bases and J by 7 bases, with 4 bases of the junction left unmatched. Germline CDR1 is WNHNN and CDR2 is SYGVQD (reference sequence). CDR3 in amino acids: CASGQGWHTQYF. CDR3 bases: TGCGCCAGCGGACAGGGGTGGCATACGCAGTATTTT.

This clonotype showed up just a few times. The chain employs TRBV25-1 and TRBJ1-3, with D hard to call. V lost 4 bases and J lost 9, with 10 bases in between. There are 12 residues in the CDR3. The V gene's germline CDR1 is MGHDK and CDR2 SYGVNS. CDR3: CASSGSRGTIYF. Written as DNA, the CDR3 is TGTGCCAGCAGTGGATCTCGCGGCACCATATATTTT. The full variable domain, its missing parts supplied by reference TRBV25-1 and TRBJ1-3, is EADIYQTPRYLVIGTGKKITLECSQTMGHDKMYWYQQDPGMELHLIHYSYGVNSTEKGDLSSESTVSRIRTEHFPLTLESARPSHTSQYLCASSGSRGTIYFGEGSWLTVV.

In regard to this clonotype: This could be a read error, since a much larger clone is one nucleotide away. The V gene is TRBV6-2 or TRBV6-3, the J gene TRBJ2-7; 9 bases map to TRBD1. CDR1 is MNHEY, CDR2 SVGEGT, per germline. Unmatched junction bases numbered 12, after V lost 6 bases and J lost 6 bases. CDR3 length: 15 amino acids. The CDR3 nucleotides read TGTGCCAGCAGCGAGACCGGGACAGGGCAGGCCGAGCAGTACTTC. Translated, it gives CASSETGTGQAEQYF.

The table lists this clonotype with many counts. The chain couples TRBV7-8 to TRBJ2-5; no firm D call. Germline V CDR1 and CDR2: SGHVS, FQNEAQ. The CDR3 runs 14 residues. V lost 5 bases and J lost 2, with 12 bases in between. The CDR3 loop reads CASSPRLPQETQYF. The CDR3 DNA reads TGTGCCAGCAGCCCCCGACTCCCTCAAGAGACCCAGTACTTC. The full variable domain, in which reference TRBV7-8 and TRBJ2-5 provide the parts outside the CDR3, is GAGVSQSPRYKVAKRGQDVALRCDPISGHVSLFWYQQALGQGPEFLTYFQNEAQLDKSGLPSDRFFAERPEGSVSTLKIQRTQQEDSAVYLCASSPRLPQETQYFGPGTRLLVL.

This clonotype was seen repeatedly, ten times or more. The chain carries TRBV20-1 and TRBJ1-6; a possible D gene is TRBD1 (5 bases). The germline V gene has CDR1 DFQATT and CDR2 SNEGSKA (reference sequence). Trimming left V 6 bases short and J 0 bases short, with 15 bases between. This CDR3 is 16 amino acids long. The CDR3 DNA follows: TGCAGTGCCCCCCACCGGGGGAGCTCCTATAATTCACCCCTCCACTTT. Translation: CSAPHRGSSYNSPLHF.

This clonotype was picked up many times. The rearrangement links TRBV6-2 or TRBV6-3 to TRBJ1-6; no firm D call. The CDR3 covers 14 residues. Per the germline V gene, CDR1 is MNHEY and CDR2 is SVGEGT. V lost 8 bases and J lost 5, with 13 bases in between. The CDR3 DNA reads TGTGCCAGCTGCGTGGGATATCATAATTCACCCCTCCACTTT. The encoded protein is CASCVGYHNSPLHF.

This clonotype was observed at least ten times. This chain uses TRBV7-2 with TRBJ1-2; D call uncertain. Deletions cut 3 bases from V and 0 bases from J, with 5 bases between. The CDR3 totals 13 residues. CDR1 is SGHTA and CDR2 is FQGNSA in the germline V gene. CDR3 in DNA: TGTGCCAGCAGCTTGGATTCTAACTATGGCTACACCTTC. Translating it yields CASSLDSNYGYTF.

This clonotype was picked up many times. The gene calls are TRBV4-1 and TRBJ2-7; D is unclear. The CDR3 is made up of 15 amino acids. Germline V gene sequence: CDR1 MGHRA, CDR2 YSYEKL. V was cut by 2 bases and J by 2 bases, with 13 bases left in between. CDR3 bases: TGCGCCAGCAGCCAAAGGGCTAAGGGTACCTACGAGCAGTACTTC. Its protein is CASSQRAKGTYEQYF.

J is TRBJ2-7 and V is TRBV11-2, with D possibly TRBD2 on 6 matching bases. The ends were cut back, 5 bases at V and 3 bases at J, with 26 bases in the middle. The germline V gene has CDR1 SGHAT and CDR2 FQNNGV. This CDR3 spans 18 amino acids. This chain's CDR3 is CASSPTRPGDALHYEQYF. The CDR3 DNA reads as TGTGCCAGCAGCCCCACCCGACCGGGGGACGCGCTCCACTACGAGCAGTACTTC.

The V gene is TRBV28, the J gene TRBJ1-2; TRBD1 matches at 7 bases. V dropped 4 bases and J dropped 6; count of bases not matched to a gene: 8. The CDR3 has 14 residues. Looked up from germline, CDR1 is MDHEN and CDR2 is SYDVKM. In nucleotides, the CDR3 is TGTGCCAGCAGTTCCGGGACAGACCTTCATGGCTACACCTTC. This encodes CASSSGTDLHGYTF.

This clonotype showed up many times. The CDR3, as DNA: TGTGCCAGCTTAGGGTGGGCTGAAGCTTTCTTT. Translation: CASLGWAEAFF. The chain couples TRBV27 to TRBJ1-1, with no clear D. This CDR3 region has 11 residues. Germline V gene sequence: CDR1 MNHEY, CDR2 SMNVEV (reference sequence). V was trimmed by 8 bases and J by 6 bases, leaving 10 bases between them.

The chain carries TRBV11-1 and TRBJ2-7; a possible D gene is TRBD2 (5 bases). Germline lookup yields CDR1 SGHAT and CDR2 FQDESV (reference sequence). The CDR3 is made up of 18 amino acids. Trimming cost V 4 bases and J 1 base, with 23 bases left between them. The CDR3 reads CASSSGFGFHPQSYEQYF. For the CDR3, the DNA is TGTGCCAGCAGCTCGGGGTTTGGTTTCCACCCCCAATCCTACGAGCAGTACTTC. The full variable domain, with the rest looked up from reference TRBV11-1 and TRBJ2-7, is EAEVAQSPRYKITEKSQAVAFWCDPISGHATLYWYRQILGQGPELLVQFQDESVVDDSQLPKDRFSAERLKGVDSTLKIQPAELGDSAMYLCASSSGFGFHPQSYEQYFGPGTRLTVT.

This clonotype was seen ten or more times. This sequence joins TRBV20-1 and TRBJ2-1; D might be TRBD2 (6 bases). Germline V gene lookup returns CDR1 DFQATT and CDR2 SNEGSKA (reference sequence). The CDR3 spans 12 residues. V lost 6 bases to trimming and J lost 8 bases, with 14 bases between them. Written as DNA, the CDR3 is TGCAGTGCAACACTAGCTGTAGATGAGCAGTTCTTC. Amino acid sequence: CSATLAVDEQFF.

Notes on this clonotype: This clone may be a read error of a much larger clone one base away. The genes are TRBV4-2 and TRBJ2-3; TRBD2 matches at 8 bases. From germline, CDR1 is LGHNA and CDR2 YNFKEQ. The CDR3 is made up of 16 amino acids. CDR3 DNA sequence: TGTGCCAGCAACCAAGATGCGGCGGGGGGACCAGATACGCAGTATTTT. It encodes CASNQDAAGGPDTQYF.

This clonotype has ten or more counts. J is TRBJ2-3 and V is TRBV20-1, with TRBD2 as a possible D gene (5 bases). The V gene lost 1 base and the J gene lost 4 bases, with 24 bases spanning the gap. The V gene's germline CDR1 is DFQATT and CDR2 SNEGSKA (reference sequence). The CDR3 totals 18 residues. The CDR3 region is CSARGALLGGPPADTQYF. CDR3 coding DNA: TGCAGTGCTAGAGGGGCCCTTTTGGGCGGGCCCCCGGCAGATACGCAGTATTTT.

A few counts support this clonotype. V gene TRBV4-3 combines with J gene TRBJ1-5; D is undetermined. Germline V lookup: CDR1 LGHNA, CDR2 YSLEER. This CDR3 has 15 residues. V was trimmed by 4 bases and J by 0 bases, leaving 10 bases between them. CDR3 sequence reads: CASSPHWDSNQPQHF. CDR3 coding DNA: TGCGCCAGCAGCCCTCATTGGGATAGCAATCAGCCCCAGCATTTT.